This T cell receptor beta chain was sequenced during a study of T-cell reconstitution after alpha-beta-depleted transplantation in children. General observations from the study: Alpha-beta T cells present about two months after transplant were reported to originate from several hundred expanded graft clones. Counts and diversity of T cells one year after transplant came mostly from newly produced T cells. Diversity of TCRbeta at day 60 was high in some patients, arising from surviving recipient T cells and thymic progenitors.

Unique molecular identifiers tagged the TCRbeta library. TCRdb used MiXCR to reprocess the PCR reads, holding one entry per CDR3 protein. The sample contains roughly 200,000 distinct CDR3 sequences, approximately 11% of which appear only once. Germline V CDR1 and CDR2: DFQATT, SNEGSKA (reference sequence). This CDR3 has 13 residues. With V trimmed by 3 bases and J by 5 bases, 4 bases remained unmatched. In this sample, this clonotype turned up many times. What it recognizes is unknown. The receptor's source is a child under two years old with acute myeloid leukemia, due to receive a stem cell transplant. Sample: PBMCs, taken before TCRalphabeta/CD19-depleted stem cell transplant. The chain employs TRBV20-1 and TRBJ2-7; 10 bases match TRBD2. The CDR3 is CSASASGSDEQYF. The CDR3 DNA is TGCAGTGCTAGCGCTAGCGGGAGCGACGAGCAGTACTTC.